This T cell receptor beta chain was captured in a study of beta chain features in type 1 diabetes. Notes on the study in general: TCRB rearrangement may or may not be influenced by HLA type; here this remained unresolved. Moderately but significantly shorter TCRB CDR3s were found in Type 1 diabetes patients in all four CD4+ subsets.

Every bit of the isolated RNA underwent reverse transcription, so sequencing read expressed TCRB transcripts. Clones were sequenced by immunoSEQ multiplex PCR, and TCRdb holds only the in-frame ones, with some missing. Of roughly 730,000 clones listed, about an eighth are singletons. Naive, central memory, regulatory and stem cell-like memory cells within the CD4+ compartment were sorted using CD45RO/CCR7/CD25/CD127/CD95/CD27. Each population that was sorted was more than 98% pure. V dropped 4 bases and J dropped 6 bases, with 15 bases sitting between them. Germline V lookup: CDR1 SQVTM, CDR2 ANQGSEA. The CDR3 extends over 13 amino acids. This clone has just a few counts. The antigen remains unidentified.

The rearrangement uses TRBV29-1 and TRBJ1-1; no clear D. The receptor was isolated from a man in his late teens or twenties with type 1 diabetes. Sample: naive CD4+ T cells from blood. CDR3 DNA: TGCAGCGTTGGGGGAATCGGACGCGCTGAAGCTTTCTTT. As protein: CSVGGIGRAEAFF. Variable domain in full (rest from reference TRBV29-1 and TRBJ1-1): SAVISQKPSRDICQRGTSLTIQCQVDSQVTMMFWYRQQPGQSLTLIATANQGSEATYESGFVIDKFPISRPNLTFSTLTVSNMSPEDSSIYLCSVGGIGRAEAFFGQGTRLTVV.